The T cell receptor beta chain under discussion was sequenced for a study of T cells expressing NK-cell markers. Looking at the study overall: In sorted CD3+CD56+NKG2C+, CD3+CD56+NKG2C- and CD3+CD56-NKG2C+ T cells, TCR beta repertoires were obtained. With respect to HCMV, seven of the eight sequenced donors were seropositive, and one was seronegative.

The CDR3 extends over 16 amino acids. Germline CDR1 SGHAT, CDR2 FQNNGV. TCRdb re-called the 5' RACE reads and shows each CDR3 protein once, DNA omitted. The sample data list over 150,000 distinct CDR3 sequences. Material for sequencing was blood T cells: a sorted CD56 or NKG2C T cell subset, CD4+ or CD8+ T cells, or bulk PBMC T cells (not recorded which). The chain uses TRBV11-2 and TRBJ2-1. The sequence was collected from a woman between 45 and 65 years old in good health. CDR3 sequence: CASSLTFSSSYNEQFF. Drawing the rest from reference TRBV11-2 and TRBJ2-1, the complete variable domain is EAGVAQSPRYKIIEKRQSVAFWCNPISGHATLYWYQQILGQGPKLLIQFQNNGVVDDSQLPKDRFSAERLKGVDSTLKIQPAKLEDSAVYLCASSLTFSSSYNEQFFGPGTRLTVL.